This T cell receptor (beta chain) was retrieved from a study of beta chain features in type 1 diabetes. To note about this clone: Antigen unknown.

It was one heparinised blood draw, averaging around 120 mL, that each donor gave. TCRB transcripts that were expressed got sequenced, as all of the isolated RNA had been reverse transcribed. For naive, central memory and regulatory T cell samples, reads averaged around 3.8 million. Using immunoSEQ multiplex PCR, the repertoire was profiled, and TCRdb retains in-frame clones only, with some absent. The sample yields 130,000 to 150,000 clones, nearly 50% seen once. Whole-study results and caveats: At VDJ recombination sites, type 1 diabetes patients had fewer insertions and more deleted nucleotides. Patients' naive, central memory and Treg TCRB repertoires seemed closer to one another than those of healthy donors.

This CDR3 contains 16 residues. In germline, CDR1 is SNHLY, CDR2 FYNNEI. J was trimmed by 3 bases and V by 6 bases; bases with no gene match: 9. The receptor's source is a man younger than 30 in good health. The rearrangement links TRBV2 to TRBJ1-1; 11 nucleotides line up with TRBD1. Sequencing was performed on Tregs from blood. CDR3 loop: CASSLFRTGGYTEAFF. The DNA of the CDR3 is TGTGCCAGCAGCCTCTTCCGGACAGGGGGCTACACTGAAGCTTTCTTT.